This T cell receptor (beta chain) was identified during a study of shared T cell receptors in the human thymus. This CDR3 has 15 residues. The germline gives CDR1 SGHDT, CDR2 YYEEEE. V shed 5 bases, J shed 5 bases, and the junction held 6 bases outside the gene matches. The assay was immunoSEQ multiplex PCR, and TCRdb's table has in-frame clones only and misses some. Of hundreds of thousands of clones in the sample, around 89% were seen once. The same data also went into a second study, on human thymus T cells. That report notes: Resections from corrective heart surgery provided thymus tissue.

The V gene is TRBV5-6, the J gene TRBJ2-1; 11 bases are shared with TRBD2. Sequencing was carried out using thymocytes. The receptor comes from a boy less than two years old with a congenital heart defect. The CDR3 is CASSRLAGIDNEQFF. CDR3 bases: TGTGCCAGCAGTAGACTAGCGGGGATAGACAATGAGCAGTTCTTC.